The 16 T cell receptor beta chains reported below all come from one sample, sequenced in a study of OX40 agonist ivuxolimab in advanced cancers. Data came from immunoSEQ multiplex PCR; TCRdb stores just in-frame clones and leaves some out. Here the sample spans over 55,000 clones, roughly 90% being singletons. This specimen consisted of CD4+ or CD8+ T cells sorted from blood, obtained in a trial of the OX40 agonist ivuxolimab. The receptors stem from an adult with an advanced solid tumor such as melanoma, head and neck, liver or kidney cancer.

The chain couples TRBV2 to TRBJ1-1; D remains unclear. The CDR3 sequence is 12 residues long. Looked up from germline, CDR1 is SNHLY and CDR2 is FYNNEI. V was shortened by 6 bases and J by 6 bases, with 11 bases between the two germline ends. The CDR3 region has the DNA TGTGCCAGCAGGCCGGGCTTGGCTGAAGCTTTCTTT. It encodes CASRPGLAEAFF.

The V gene is TRBV6-1, the J gene TRBJ1-4; the D is unclear. Germline CDR1 MNHNS, CDR2 SASEGT. Trimming cost V 0 bases and J 7 bases, with 3 bases left between them. This CDR3 comprises 12 residues. The CDR3 is CASSEALEKLFF. The CDR3 DNA reads as TGTGCCAGCAGTGAAGCGCTTGAAAAACTGTTTTTT.

The chain combines TRBV11-3 with TRBJ1-6, with D uncertain. V lost 0 bases and J lost 6, with 15 bases in between. The CDR3 runs to 17 residues. CDR1 and CDR2 from the germline V gene are SGHNT and YENEEA. The CDR3 region has the DNA TGTGCCAGCAGCTTAGAAGCTCCGGCAGAGGTTAATTCACCCCTCCACTTT. This translates into CASSLEAPAEVNSPLHF. Filled out from reference TRBV11-3 and TRBJ1-6, the complete variable domain reads EAGVVQSPRYKIIEKKQPVAFWCNPISGHNTLYWYLQNLGQGPELLIRYENEEAVDDSQLPKDRFSAERLKGVDSTLKIQPAELGDSAVYLCASSLEAPAEVNSPLHFGNGTRLTVT.

This clone was observed once. The chain combines TRBV5-1 with TRBJ2-7; TRBD1 or TRBD2 may be the D gene (5 bases each). From germline, CDR1 is SGHRS and CDR2 YFSETQ. The V gene lost 4 bases and the J gene lost 2 bases, with 13 bases spanning the gap. The CDR3 runs to 14 residues. The CDR3 DNA reads as TGCGCCAGCAGCATCCGGGACGGACCCTACGAGCAGTACTTC. Encoded protein: CASSIRDGPYEQYF.

The chain is built from TRBV21-1 and TRBJ2-1; the DNA was not compared with TRBD2, the D call given in the table. TRBV21-1 is an annotated pseudogene. This CDR3 has 15 residues. The CDR3 DNA reads TGTGCCAGCAGTCGATGCGGGGGTTCCTACAATGAGCAGTTCTTC. This codes for CASSRCGGSYNEQFF.

CDR3 loop: CASSQVPSYSGNTIYF. The CDR3 DNA sequence: TGCGCCAGCAGCCAAGTGCCCTCCTACTCTGGAAACACCATATATTTT. This chain links TRBV4-1 with TRBJ1-3; D remains ambiguous. CDR3 size: 16 residues. Trimming pared 1 base from V and 0 bases from J, leaving 10 bases between. The germline gives CDR1 MGHRA, CDR2 YSYEKL.

This rearrangement joins TRBV18 to TRBJ1-4; tentatively, D is TRBD1 (5 bases). CDR3 length: 13 residues. Trimming took 3 bases from V and 4 from J, leaving 6 bases between them. Germline loops: CDR1 KGHSH, CDR2 LQKENI. The CDR3 loop is CASSPQGNEKLFF. DNA of the CDR3: TGTGCCAGCTCACCCCAGGGTAATGAAAAACTGTTTTTT. Full variable domain (missing parts from reference TRBV18 and TRBJ1-4): NAGVMQNPRHLVRRRGQEARLRCSPMKGHSHVYWYRQLPEEGLKFMVYLQKENIIDESGMPKERFSAEFPKEGPSILRIQQVVRGDSAAYFCASSPQGNEKLFFGSGTQLSVL.

The rearrangement links TRBV4-1 to TRBJ2-3; possibly TRBD1 or TRBD2 for D (5 bases each). This CDR3 spans 16 amino acids. Per germline, CDR1 MGHRA and CDR2 YSYEKL. Trimming pared 1 base from V and 2 bases from J, leaving 13 bases between. CDR3 sequence: CASSQGRGRNTDTQYF. The CDR3 DNA follows: TGCGCCAGCAGCCAAGGACGGGGCCGGAACACAGATACGCAGTATTTT.

The rearrangement uses TRBV19 and TRBJ2-3, with D unclear. Germline assignment: CDR1 LNHDA and CDR2 SQIVND (reference sequence). The CDR3 spans 11 residues. V lost 10 bases, J lost 2 bases, and 7 bases lay in between. CDR3 DNA: TGTGCCACCCTTACCACAGATACGCAGTATTTT. It specifies CATLTTDTQYF.

V usage is TRBV7-2 and J usage is TRBJ2-2, with 12 nucleotides matching TRBD2. V trimming: 3 bases; J trimming: 6 bases; junction bases outside the gene matches: 2. Germline V gives CDR1 SGHTA, CDR2 FQGNSA. The CDR3 extends over 15 amino acids. Here the CDR3 DNA reads TGTGCCAGCAGCTTGGCTAGCGGGGGGGCCGGGGAGCTGTTTTTT. Its protein product is CASSLASGGAGELFF.

The chain links TRBV5-1 to TRBJ1-1; unclear D gene. The V and J ends lost 0 bases and 5 bases respectively, with 11 bases between them. The CDR3 has 14 amino acids. The germline gives CDR1 SGHRS, CDR2 YFSETQ. CDR3 sequence: CASSLGRVETEAFF. Written as DNA, the CDR3 is TGCGCCAGCAGCTTGGGAAGGGTAGAGACTGAAGCTTTCTTT.

J is TRBJ2-3 and V is TRBV5-1; 7 bases are shared with TRBD1. Germline V gives CDR1 SGHRS, CDR2 YFSETQ. The CDR3 loop spans 15 amino acids. Unmatched junction bases numbered 7, after V lost 4 bases and J lost 2 bases. The CDR3, as DNA: TGCGCCAGCAGCATGGACAGGTGGCACACAGATACGCAGTATTTT. Its translation: CASSMDRWHTDTQYF.

The chain joins TRBV10-2 to TRBJ2-7, with TRBD1 identical over 8 bases. The CDR3 totals 13 residues. J was trimmed by 3 bases and V by 8 bases; bases with no gene match: 6. Germline V lookup: CDR1 WSHSY, CDR2 SAAADI. This chain's CDR3 is CASGTGGFYEQYF. In nucleotides, the CDR3 is TGCGCCAGCGGTACAGGGGGATTCTACGAGCAGTACTTC.

V gene TRBV5-1 combines with J gene TRBJ1-3; 9 bases align to TRBD1. Unmatched junction bases numbered 7, after V lost 5 bases and J lost 4 bases. The CDR3 is made up of 15 amino acids. CDR1 is SGHRS and CDR2 is YFSETQ in the germline V gene. For the CDR3, the DNA is TGCGCCAGCAGTACCGGGACAGGGCGGGGAAACACCATATATTTT. This codes for CASSTGTGRGNTIYF.

The rearrangement joins TRBV5-8 to TRBJ2-5; TRBD2 might be the D (5 bases). Deletions cut 2 bases from V and 6 bases from J, with 8 bases between. There are 12 residues in the CDR3. Germline V CDR1 and CDR2: SGHTS, YDEGEE. CDR3 residues: CASSFGSKTQYF. DNA for the CDR3: TGTGCCAGCAGCTTTGGGAGTAAGACCCAGTACTTC.

The chain couples TRBV4-1 to TRBJ1-6; 8 bases agree with TRBD1. Trimming cost V 1 base and J 6 bases; bases outside gene matches: 14. The CDR3 is 19 amino acids. Germline CDR1 MGHRA, CDR2 YSYEKL. The CDR3 sequence: CASSQVYLGQARSNSPLHF. The DNA for the CDR3 is TGCGCCAGCAGCCAAGTGTACTTGGGACAGGCCCGCTCTAATTCACCCCTCCACTTT.